This is a list of T cell receptor beta chains from one sample in a study of T cells after yellow fever vaccination. TCRdb passed the 5' RACE reads through MiXCR, listing each CDR3 protein once. This sample has 250,000 to 300,000 distinct CDR3 sequences; approximately 5.2% occur once, and the top ten carry more than 3%. Here the sequenced sample was CD4+ T cells sorted from PBMCs, taken on the day of the yellow fever booster vaccination. All receptors derive from a man younger than 35 who received the YFV17D yellow fever vaccine. Each CDR3 is given with its conserved first and last residue. A D gene is named only where the DNA matches it firmly. Clone size is shown for a subset of rows, as once, few, many or a class of expanded clone.

TRBV20-1	few	TRBJ1-5	.	CSATTNNQPQHF	TGCAGTGCTACGACGAACAATCAGCCCCAGCATTTT
TRBV12-3/TRBV12-4	few	TRBJ2-1	.	CASSSPPRNYNEQFF	TGTGCCAGCAGTTCGCCGCCCAGGAATTACAATGAGCAGTTCTTC
TRBV27	few	TRBJ1-6	.	CASSLAAPNNSPLHF	TGTGCCAGCAGTTTAGCGGCACCGAATAATTCACCCCTCCACTTT
TRBV24-1	few	TRBJ2-5	.	CATSDGTLETQYF	TGTGCCACCAGTGACGGGACCTTAGAGACCCAGTACTTC
TRBV6-6	.	TRBJ1-1	TRBD1	CASGRQGNTEAFF	TGTGCCAGCGGAAGACAGGGGAACACTGAAGCTTTCTTT
TRBV12-3/TRBV12-4	many	TRBJ2-7	.	CASCRRGPSSYEQYF	TGTGCCAGCTGTAGGAGGGGCCCTAGCTCCTACGAGCAGTACTTC
TRBV6-1	.	TRBJ1-2	.	CASSEVATEGYGYTF	TGTGCCAGCAGTGAAGTGGCAACCGAGGGCTATGGCTACACCTTC
TRBV5-1	many	TRBJ1-1	.	CASSLWEQGSEAFF	TGCGCCAGCAGCTTGTGGGAACAGGGCTCTGAAGCTTTCTTT
TRBV29-1	many	TRBJ2-2	.	CSVEDVVGELFF	TGCAGCGTTGAAGACGTTGTCGGGGAGCTGTTTTTT
TRBV7-9	few	TRBJ2-5	TRBD1	CASSFGDRDQETQYF	TGTGCCAGCAGCTTCGGGGACAGGGACCAAGAGACCCAGTACTTC
TRBV24-1	few	TRBJ2-3	.	CATSDFKSTDTQYF	TGTGCCACCAGTGATTTTAAGAGCACAGATACGCAGTATTTT
TRBV12-3/TRBV12-4	many	TRBJ1-1	.	CASRLVGTEAFF	TGTGCCAGCAGACTGGTCGGCACTGAAGCTTTCTTT
TRBV7-8	.	TRBJ2-1	.	CASSPSRGGRRGNEQFF	TGTGCCAGCAGCCCCTCTAGGGGGGGCCGCCGCGGGAATGAGCAGTTCTTC
TRBV30	many	TRBJ1-6	.	CARTEKYNSPLHF	TGTGCCCGGACGGAGAAATATAATTCACCCCTCCACTTT
TRBV7-2	many	TRBJ1-5	.	CASSLVAGGNQPQHF	TGCGCCAGCAGCTTGGTGGCGGGGGGCAATCAGCCCCAGCATTTT
TRBV12-3/TRBV12-4	many	TRBJ2-7	.	CASSSRLGGEQYF	TGTGCCAGCAGTTCCCGACTAGGAGGGGAGCAGTACTTC
TRBV7-2	many	TRBJ2-6	TRBD2	CASRLRAGGTGANVLTF	TGTGCCAGCAGACTCCGAGCGGGGGGAACTGGGGCCAACGTCCTGACTTTC
TRBV12-5	few	TRBJ1-3	.	CASGPPGIRPGNTIYF	TGTGCTAGTGGTCCCCCCGGGATTCGGCCTGGAAACACCATATATTTT
TRBV11-2	.	TRBJ2-7	TRBD2	CASSLAPAGGYEQYF	TGTGCCAGCAGCTTAGCCCCAGCGGGGGGCTACGAGCAGTACTTC
TRBV24-1	.	TRBJ2-2	.	CATRDWTGELFF	TGTGCCACCAGAGACTGGACCGGGGAGCTGTTTTTT
TRBV2	.	TRBJ2-6	TRBD1	CASSSPRQGHSGANVLTF	TGTGCCAGCAGTTCTCCGAGACAGGGTCACTCTGGGGCCAACGTCCTGACTTTC
TRBV12-3/TRBV12-4	many	TRBJ1-1	TRBD1	CASSFMQGATEAFF	TGTGCCAGCAGTTTTATGCAGGGGGCCACTGAAGCTTTCTTT
TRBV7-2	few	TRBJ1-3	.	CASSFDSPSSGNTIYF	TGTGCCAGCAGCTTTGACAGCCCTTCCTCTGGAAACACCATATATTTT
TRBV7-2	.	TRBJ1-1	.	CASRLAPNTEAFF	TGTGCCAGCAGACTAGCCCCGAACACTGAAGCTTTCTTT
TRBV5-1	.	TRBJ2-1	.	CASSLGGPYNEQFF	TGCGCCAGCAGCTTAGGGGGGCCTTACAATGAGCAGTTCTTC
TRBV9	few	TRBJ1-6	TRBD1	CASSASDRANLMLNSPLHF	TGTGCCAGCAGCGCCTCGGACAGGGCGAACCTTATGTTAAATTCACCCCTCCACTTT
TRBV6-2/TRBV6-3	few	TRBJ2-5	.	CASSSFTSMETQYF	TGTGCCAGCAGTTCGTTCACTAGTATGGAGACCCAGTACTTC
TRBV7-3	.	TRBJ2-1	.	CASITKLSSYNEQFF	TGTGCCAGCATCACAAAGCTGTCTTCCTACAATGAGCAGTTCTTC
TRBV5-4	.	TRBJ1-4	.	CASSQPGTGNEKLFF	TGTGCCAGCAGCCAACCAGGGACGGGTAATGAAAAACTGTTTTTT
TRBV7-2	.	TRBJ2-7	TRBD2	CASSRLAGSYEQYF	TGTGCCAGCAGCCGTCTAGCGGGATCCTACGAGCAGTACTTC
TRBV5-1	few	TRBJ1-4	.	CASSLGTTLAYEKLFF	TGCGCCAGCAGCTTGGGGACGACACTTGCGTATGAAAAACTGTTTTTT
TRBV6-2/TRBV6-3	.	TRBJ1-1	TRBD1	CASRGQGSTEAFF	TGTGCCAGCAGGGGACAGGGCTCGACTGAAGCTTTCTTT
TRBV20-1	.	TRBJ2-5	.	CSARTGRGEETQYF	TGCAGTGCCCGGACAGGGAGGGGAGAAGAGACCCAGTACTTC
TRBV20-1	few	TRBJ2-5	TRBD2	CSASPMTSGGRETQYF	TGCAGTGCTAGCCCCATGACTAGCGGGGGGCGGGAGACCCAGTACTTC
TRBV6-5	many	TRBJ2-3	TRBD2	CASNPTSSSTDTQYF	TGTGCCAGCAACCCGACTAGCTCTAGCACAGATACGCAGTATTTT
TRBV5-4	.	TRBJ2-2	.	CASSLGLDTGELFF	TGTGCCAGCAGCTTGGGGTTGGATACCGGGGAGCTGTTTTTT
TRBV6-6	few	TRBJ1-5	.	CASGDSHGNQPQHF	TGTGCCAGCGGGGACTCTCACGGCAATCAGCCCCAGCATTTT
TRBV27	many	TRBJ1-1	.	CASSLKGGTEAFF	TGTGCCAGCAGTTTAAAGGGTGGGACTGAAGCTTTCTTT
TRBV6-4	few	TRBJ1-5	.	CASRGGLDQPQHF	TGTGCCAGCAGAGGGGGGCTCGATCAGCCCCAGCATTTT
TRBV4-2	.	TRBJ2-1	TRBD1	CASSQDLWRQGDNEQFF	TGTGCCAGCAGCCAAGATCTATGGAGGCAGGGGGACAATGAGCAGTTCTTC
TRBV2	few	TRBJ2-5	.	CASSRDLGETQYF	TGTGCCAGCAGTAGGGATTTGGGGGAGACCCAGTACTTC
TRBV6-5	.	TRBJ2-5	TRBD2	CASSYSGLAGGQTQYF	TGTGCCAGCAGTTACTCAGGCCTAGCGGGGGGTCAGACCCAGTACTTC
TRBV9	many	TRBJ2-2	TRBD1	CASSETGGHTGELFF	TGTGCCAGCAGCGAAACAGGGGGTCACACCGGGGAGCTGTTTTTT
TRBV27	.	TRBJ2-3	.	CASRPRVEGLTDTQYF	TGTGCCAGCAGACCCAGGGTAGAGGGGCTCACAGATACGCAGTATTTT
TRBV6-6	.	TRBJ1-1	.	CASSRPLWDTEAFF	TGTGCCAGCAGCAGACCGCTCTGGGACACTGAAGCTTTCTTT
TRBV29-1	.	TRBJ2-5	.	CSVNAGQWSQETQYF	TGCAGCGTTAACGCGGGACAGTGGTCCCAAGAGACCCAGTACTTC
TRBV20-1	many	TRBJ2-5	TRBD2	CSARVAGSQETQYF	TGCAGTGCTAGAGTAGCGGGCAGCCAAGAGACCCAGTACTTC
TRBV18	many	TRBJ2-3	.	CASSPPNSGAQGDTQYF	TGTGCCAGCTCACCACCGAATTCCGGGGCCCAGGGAGATACGCAGTATTTT
TRBV5-1	many	TRBJ2-2	TRBD2	CASSRWTSGANTGELFF	TGCGCCAGCAGCCGATGGACTAGCGGGGCGAACACCGGGGAGCTGTTTTTT
TRBV20-1	few	TRBJ2-3	.	CSASRAPIDTQYF	TGCAGTGCTAGTAGAGCCCCGATAGATACGCAGTATTTT
TRBV2	many	TRBJ2-2	TRBD2	CARGLANGELFF	TGTGCCAGAGGACTAGCGAACGGGGAGCTGTTTTTT
TRBV10-2	few	TRBJ2-4	.	CASSASRGYENIQYF	TGCGCCAGCAGTGCCTCGAGGGGCTACGAAAACATTCAGTACTTC